Listed below are T cell receptor beta chains from one sample, sequenced in a study of blood T cell repertoires in COVID-19. Generated by immunoSEQ multiplex PCR, the TCRdb table keeps only in-frame clones and is missing some. The table includes around 140,000 clones, approximately 88% detected once. Specimen: peripheral blood. The source of these receptors is a woman between 45 and 65 years old with acute or convalescent COVID-19. CDR3s include the opening cysteine and the closing phenylalanine or tryptophan. D genes are given only for firm matches. Clone size is stated in some rows and not others, as once, few, many or a class when expanded.

j_gene,abundance,v_gene,d_gene,CDR3nt,CDR3aa
TRBJ1-1,NA,TRBV29-1,NA,TGCAGCGTTGACCTTAGCCTGAACACTGAAGCTTTCTTT,CSVDLSLNTEAFF
TRBJ1-1,NA,TRBV9,TRBD1,TGTGCCAGCAGCCTTGACAGGGACACTGAAGCTTTCTTT,CASSLDRDTEAFF
TRBJ2-3,NA,TRBV6-5,TRBD2,TGTGCCAGCAGTTACTGGGCGGGAGCAAGCACAGATACGCAGTATTTT,CASSYWAGASTDTQYF
TRBJ2-1,NA,TRBV10-3,TRBD2,TGTGCCATCAGTAGTCTAGCGGGAGGTGATGAGCAGTTCTTC,CAISSLAGGDEQFF
TRBJ2-1,NA,TRBV11-1,TRBD2,TGTGCCAGCAGCTTAGGCAGACTAGCGGGGAACAATGAGCAGTTCTTC,CASSLGRLAGNNEQFF
TRBJ2-1,NA,TRBV3-1/TRBV3-2,TRBD2,TGTGCCAGCAGCCAAGGAACTAGCGGAACCTACAATGAGCAGTTCTTC,CASSQGTSGTYNEQFF
TRBJ2-2,NA,TRBV10-3,NA,TGTGCCATCAGTGAGAGTACAACGTTCACCGGGGAGCTGTTTTTT,CAISESTTFTGELFF
TRBJ1-2,NA,TRBV5-1,NA,TGCGCCAGCAGCTTGTCTCCAGGGCCTGGCTACACCTTC,CASSLSPGPGYTF
TRBJ2-3,NA,TRBV6-4,TRBD2,TGTGCCAGCAGACGGGACTACACAGATACGCAGTATTTT,CASRRDYTDTQYF
TRBJ2-7,NA,TRBV5-1,TRBD1,TGCGCCAGCAGCTCAGGACAGGGGGACGAGCAGTACTTC,CASSSGQGDEQYF
TRBJ1-2,NA,TRBV7-9,NA,TGTGCCAGCAGTTTGGGGGCCCGGGGACGCGATGGCTACACCTTC,CASSLGARGRDGYTF
TRBJ2-3,NA,TRBV3-1/TRBV3-2,TRBD2,TGTGCCAGCAGAAAACTAGCGGGAGCCTTAGGCACAGATACGCAGTATTTT,CASRKLAGALGTDTQYF
TRBJ1-1,once,TRBV25-1,TRBD1,TGTGCCAGCAGGGGGACAGGGGGCTTGGGGAACACTGAAGCTTTCTTT,CASRGTGGLGNTEAFF
TRBJ2-5,few,TRBV3-1/TRBV3-2,NA,TGTGCCAGCAGCCAACCCGGAACGGGGAAAGAGACCCAGTACTTC,CASSQPGTGKETQYF
TRBJ1-4,NA,TRBV9,NA,TGTGCCAGCAGCGTAGCTACGGGGGTGGGACTTGGTGAAAAACTGTTTTTT,CASSVATGVGLGEKLFF
TRBJ1-1,NA,TRBV14,NA,TGTGCCAGCAGCGGACAGATGAACACTGAAGCTTTCTTT,CASSGQMNTEAFF
TRBJ2-5,NA,TRBV6-6,TRBD1,TGTGCCAGCAGTGATACTCAGACAGGGCAAGAGACCCAGTACTTC,CASSDTQTGQETQYF
TRBJ1-1,once,TRBV2,TRBD1,TGTGCCAGCAGTGGGACAGGTCGTCTGGGGAACACTGAAGCTTTCTTT,CASSGTGRLGNTEAFF
TRBJ2-1,NA,TRBV10-3,TRBD2,TGTGCCATCAGTGAGGTAGCGGGAGTTGGCAATGAGCAGTTCTTC,CAISEVAGVGNEQFF
TRBJ1-5,NA,TRBV2,TRBD1,TGTGCCAGCAAGGGACAGGTATATAGCAATCAGCCCCAGCATTTT,CASKGQVYSNQPQHF
TRBJ1-1,NA,TRBV25-1,NA,TGTGCCAGCAGTGGTTTCAGGATGAACACTGAAGCTTTCTTT,CASSGFRMNTEAFF
TRBJ1-2,few,TRBV7-3,NA,TGTGCCAGCAGCTTGGGCGGAGAGGAGGCTAACTATGGCTACACCTTC,CASSLGGEEANYGYTF
TRBJ1-5,few,TRBV2,TRBD1,TGTGCCAGCAGTGGGTCTTCAGGGGGCGGTCAGCCCCAGCATTTT,CASSGSSGGGQPQHF
TRBJ1-1,NA,TRBV18,NA,TGTGCCAGCTCACCCCAGGGGATGAGCACTGAAGCTTTCTTT,CASSPQGMSTEAFF
TRBJ2-1,NA,TRBV5-1,TRBD2,TGCGCCAGCAGGGAAGGTAGCGGGAGCTACAATGAGCAGTTCTTC,CASREGSGSYNEQFF
TRBJ2-7,NA,TRBV2,NA,TGTGCCAGCGTGGCAGCCTACGAGCAGTACTTC,CASVAAYEQYF
TRBJ1-1,NA,TRBV6-5,NA,TGTGCCAGCAGGCCCACAGGTACGAACACTGAAGCTTTCTTT,CASRPTGTNTEAFF
TRBJ1-2,NA,TRBV24-1,TRBD1,TGTGCCACCAGTGATGCACAGGGGCGCTATGGCTACACCTTC,CATSDAQGRYGYTF
TRBJ2-7,NA,TRBV24-1,NA,TGTGCCACCAGTGATAAGCAACGAAATCTGCCCCTCTACGAGCAGTACTTC,CATSDKQRNLPLYEQYF
TRBJ2-1,NA,TRBV10-3,NA,TGTGCCATCAGTGAGCCCCGGACAGTCTACAATGAGCAGTTCTTC,CAISEPRTVYNEQFF
TRBJ2-7,NA,TRBV3-1/TRBV3-2,TRBD2,TGTGCCAGCAGCCAAGAAGCGGGGGTCTCCTACGAGCAGTACTTC,CASSQEAGVSYEQYF
TRBJ2-5,NA,TRBV5-1,TRBD2,TGCGCCAGCAGCCAGTCTAGCGGGAGATCAGGGTTTGAGACCCAGTACTTC,CASSQSSGRSGFETQYF
TRBJ2-7,NA,TRBV11-2,TRBD1,TGTGCCAGCAGCTTATCGGACAGGGATGGCTACGAGCAGTACTTC,CASSLSDRDGYEQYF
TRBJ1-2,NA,TRBV19,NA,TGTGCCAGTAGTATACAGGGTTTATCTGGCTACACCTTC,CASSIQGLSGYTF
TRBJ2-1,NA,TRBV5-1,TRBD1,TGCGCCAGCAGCTTGGGTGGACAGGGCCCTCTGGGGGAGCAGTTCTTC,CASSLGGQGPLGEQFF
TRBJ1-5,NA,TRBV6-5,TRBD1,TGTGCCAGCAGGGCCGGGACAGGGCCGAATCAGCCCCAGCATTTT,CASRAGTGPNQPQHF
TRBJ1-6,once,TRBV24-1,NA,TGTGCCACCAGTGATTCCCCTCGCGGCGCTGGCAATTCACCCCTCCACTTT,CATSDSPRGAGNSPLHF
TRBJ2-5,NA,TRBV6-1,TRBD1,TGTGCCAGCAGTGTCCTACTTCCGGGACAGGGGGAGACCCAGTACTTC,CASSVLLPGQGETQYF
TRBJ1-1,NA,TRBV27,NA,TGTGCCAGCAGTTTCGGGGGGACGAACACTGAAGCTTTCTTT,CASSFGGTNTEAFF
TRBJ2-7,once,TRBV14,NA,TGTGCCAGCAGCTCAACGGGACTTCGTCGTCGATCCTACGAGCAGTACTTC,CASSSTGLRRRSYEQYF
TRBJ2-4,NA,TRBV6-5,NA,TGTGCCAGCAGTCGGAGCAGGCGGGACATTCAGTACTTC,CASSRSRRDIQYF
TRBJ2-7,NA,TRBV7-9,TRBD2,TGTGCCAGCAGTACGGGACTAGCCCCCGGCGAGCAGTACTTC,CASSTGLAPGEQYF
TRBJ2-2,once,TRBV5-8,NA,TGTGCCAGCAGCTTGGTTGGGCTAGCAGGTACCGGGGAGCTGTTTTTT,CASSLVGLAGTGELFF